The rows below give T cell receptor beta chains drawn from one sample of a study of cytomegalovirus exposure and HLA in healthy donors. This table comes from immunoSEQ multiplex PCR, and its TCRdb copy is limited to in-frame clones, with some not included. The data show over 150,000 clones, just under 80% seen once. The sample comprised PBMCs. These receptor sequences come from a woman aged 50 to 60 in good health and CMV-seropositive. Both conserved end residues are trimmed from each CDR3.

cdr3_length,j_call,v_call,cdr3_aa
12,TRBJ2-1,TRBV6-5,ASSDGGDHNEQF
14,TRBJ2-7,TRBV2,ASSGGIGLERYEQY
16,TRBJ1-1,TRBV7-9,ASSLIGQGSLFIAEAF
12,TRBJ1-1,TRBV11-2,ASSWAPQVGEAF
12,TRBJ1-5,TRBV28,ASSLRQNNQPQH
12,TRBJ1-1,TRBV4-3,ASSRGRGGTEAF
10,TRBJ2-7,TRBV29-1,SVLGGAYEQY
17,TRBJ2-7,TRBV4-3,ASSQAASGTGGVLYEQY
16,TRBJ1-5,TRBV9,ASSVRGKGASSNQPQH
10,TRBJ1-2,TRBV7-2,ASSFGSRGYT
9,TRBJ2-7,TRBV27,ASGQFIEQY
13,TRBJ2-5,TRBV12-5,ASGLAGTSGETQY
12,TRBJ2-7,TRBV6-5,ASSLDRDPYEQY
15,TRBJ2-3,TRBV15,ATSRGGAGVGADTQY
13,TRBJ1-5,TRBV5-8,ASSLGQGFNQPQH
12,TRBJ1-2,TRBV28,ASRDPVQVYGYT
10,TRBJ1-2,TRBV6-6,ASSLEGSGYT
12,TRBJ2-7,TRBV5-8,ASSFTSGRPQQY
12,TRBJ2-3,TRBV5-1,ASSLETGTDTQY
11,TRBJ1-1,TRBV6-4,ASRSGLNTEAF
15,TRBJ2-1,TRBV10-3,AISAGTSGTHPRGQF
12,TRBJ2-1,TRBV7-6,ASSLAGPYNEQF
9,TRBJ2-7,TRBV5-6,ASSLGYEQY
14,TRBJ2-6,TRBV5-1,ASSSSGDTGANVLT
12,-,TRBV7-6,ASSLGQPAGEQY
13,TRBJ2-1,TRBV6-6,ASSYSSLAQNEQF
12,TRBJ1-2,TRBV29-1,SAEITGAGYGYT
13,TRBJ1-1,TRBV7-2,ASSTRTGDNTEAF
12,TRBJ2-7,TRBV28,ASSLQGPPYEQY
13,TRBJ2-5,TRBV5-4,ASRLAGGKIETQY
12,TRBJ2-3,TRBV7-3,ASSPTSGTDTQY
13,TRBJ1-1,TRBV6-5,ASFRTVQGDTEAF
13,TRBJ2-7,TRBV4-3,ASSQRRGAHGEQY
14,TRBJ1-5,TRBV27,ASSLGSDRVNQPQH
14,TRBJ2-7,TRBV19,ASRSGFRGPTYEQY
14,TRBJ2-7,TRBV7-9,ASSLAGGSGLYEQY
12,TRBJ2-1,TRBV28,ASSLTSVYNEQF
14,TRBJ2-1,TRBV19,ASSMGQGTLYNEQF
14,TRBJ2-7,TRBV7-9,ASSLVSTSGSYEQY
14,TRBJ2-3,TRBV2,ASSEFGTGGLGTQY
13,TRBJ1-2,TRBV5-1,ASSLAVNVNYGYT
12,TRBJ2-7,TRBV19,ASSSPRDNYEQY
12,TRBJ1-2,TRBV18,ASSASGGAGGYT
13,TRBJ2-7,TRBV7-9,SSSFDRGHVDEQY
14,TRBJ1-6,TRBV10-2,ASSESTRQGDSPLH
14,TRBJ2-3,TRBV5-1,ASSFPAGASTDTQY
11,TRBJ1-2,TRBV5-1,ASSTEGVSGYT